These 29 T cell receptor beta chains originate from one sample sequenced in a study of T cell responses to AZD1222 COVID-19 vaccine. Some clones are missing from TCRdb's copy, which holds only in-frame ones; the method was immunoSEQ multiplex PCR. The table has about 140,000 clones, about nine tenths seen once; the top ten hold 1.3% to 1.5%. The sequenced sample was peripheral blood, obtained on day 0 of AZD1222 vaccination. These receptors originate from an adult in good health.

Turning to this clone: The identical CDR3 is also encoded by other nucleotide sequences in the sample. The CDR3 sequence: CASSLTDTQYF. Here the CDR3 DNA reads TGTGCCAGCAGCTTAACAGATACGCAGTATTTT. The V and J genes are TRBV7-2 and TRBJ2-3, with D unclear. The length of the CDR3 is 11 residues. Germline CDR1 reads SGHTA; CDR2 reads FQGNSA. Between the trimmed V and J ends, which lost 2 bases and 3 bases, there was a span of 0 bases.

V is TRBV19 and J is TRBJ1-2; 9 bases match TRBD1. Germline CDR1 reads LNHDA; CDR2 reads SQIVND (reference sequence). The CDR3 contains 14 residues. The trim removed 5 bases at V and 4 bases at J, leaving 5 bases unmatched. CDR3 protein: CASSAGQGSYGYTF. CDR3 nucleotides: TGTGCCAGTAGTGCGGGACAGGGTAGCTATGGCTACACCTTC.

V gene TRBV6-5 combines with J gene TRBJ1-1, with 9 nucleotides matching TRBD1. CDR1 MNHEY and CDR2 SVGAGI come from the germline V gene. Trimming removed 4 bases from V and 14 bases from J; junction bases left unmatched: 8. The CDR3 runs to 12 residues. CDR3 amino acids: CASSSGGTGRFF. CDR3 coding DNA: TGTGCCAGCAGTTCCGGGGGGACAGGGCGCTTCTTT.

The CDR3 nucleotides are TGTGCCAGCTCCCCCGCGTCCAGGGAAAGTTCACCCCTCCACTTT. Its protein is CASSPASRESSPLHF. V and J are TRBV18 and TRBJ1-6; TRBD1 is a possible D gene (5 bases). The CDR3 consists of 15 residues. Germline CDR1 reads KGHSH; CDR2 reads LQKENI. The ends were cut back, 6 bases at V and 9 bases at J, with 18 bases in the middle. Variable domain in full (rest from reference TRBV18 and TRBJ1-6): NAGVMQNPRHLVRRRGQEARLRCSPMKGHSHVYWYRQLPEEGLKFMVYLQKENIIDESGMPKERFSAEFPKEGPSILRIQQVVRGDSAAYFCASSPASRESSPLHFGNGTRLTVT.

The J gene is TRBJ2-7, the V gene TRBV29-1; D is perhaps TRBD1 (6 bases). Germline CDR1 SQVTM, CDR2 ANQGSEA. Trimming took 7 bases from V and 2 from J, leaving 15 bases between them. CDR3 length: 13 amino acids. The CDR3 here is CSARSGTTYEQYF. The CDR3 coding sequence is TGCAGCGCCCGTTCCGGGACAACCTACGAGCAGTACTTC.

This sequence joins TRBV12-3 or TRBV12-4 and TRBJ1-1; D is unclear. V was pared by 3 bases and J by 3 bases, with 8 bases between. This CDR3 comprises 13 residues. The CDR3, as DNA: TGTGCCAGCAGTTTTTATGGGGACACTGAAGCTTTCTTT. Translating it yields CASSFYGDTEAFF.

This chain connects TRBV3-1 (or the pseudogene TRBV3-2) to TRBJ2-1; D is unclear. CDR3 size: 15 residues. V gave up 1 base and J gave up 4 bases, with 11 bases separating them. Germline CDR1 is LGHDT and CDR2 is YNNKEL (reference sequence). The CDR3 sequence: CASSQVSDDYNEQFF. The CDR3 nucleotides read TGTGCCAGCAGCCAAGTTAGTGACGATTACAATGAGCAGTTCTTC.

The chain has TRBV5-6 and TRBJ2-5; a weak D match, TRBD1 (8 bases). The V gene lost 0 bases and the J gene lost 5 bases, with 14 bases spanning the gap. This CDR3 comprises 15 residues. Germline V CDR1 and CDR2: SGHDT, YYEEEE. The CDR3 region has the DNA TGTGCCAGCAGCTTGGTCACAGGGGGGGAGGAGACCCAGTACTTC. Its translation: CASSLVTGGEETQYF. The variable domain in full, completed from reference TRBV5-6 and TRBJ2-5, reads DAGVTQSPTHLIKTRGQQVTLRCSPKSGHDTVSWYQQALGQGPQFIFQYYEEEERQRGNFPDRFSGHQFPNYSSELNVNALLLGDSALYLCASSLVTGGEETQYFGPGTRLLVL.

The chain links TRBV19 to TRBJ1-3; D gene uncertain. Germline V CDR1 and CDR2: LNHDA, SQIVND (reference sequence). There are 14 residues in the CDR3. V was trimmed by 5 bases and J by 0 bases, leaving 8 bases between them. The CDR3 is CASSLSGSGNTIYF. DNA of the CDR3: TGTGCCAGTAGTCTCTCGGGCTCTGGAAACACCATATATTTT.

The chain recombines TRBV2 with TRBJ1-4; D may be TRBD1 (5 bases). V was shortened by 1 base and J by 3 bases, with 9 bases between the two germline ends. Per germline, CDR1 SNHLY and CDR2 FYNNEI. The CDR3 contains 15 residues. This CDR3 is CASSEGWGPNEKLFF. The CDR3 DNA sequence: TGTGCCAGCAGTGAAGGGTGGGGCCCTAATGAAAAACTGTTTTTT.

The V call is TRBV2, the J call TRBJ1-1; D uncertain. Germline V gene lookup returns CDR1 SNHLY and CDR2 FYNNEI. This CDR3 spans 15 amino acids. The V end lost 3 bases, the J end lost 1 base, and 12 bases lay between the germline ends. The CDR3 spells CASSEVQRRNTEAFF. As DNA, the CDR3 is TGTGCCAGCAGTGAGGTCCAGCGCCGGAACACTGAAGCTTTCTTT.

V is TRBV15 and J is TRBJ1-6; TRBD1 matches 8 bases. V lost 0 bases and J lost 7; bases outside the gene matches: 5. The germline gives CDR1 LNHNV, CDR2 YYDKDF (reference sequence). The CDR3 has 16 residues. The CDR3 DNA reads TGTGCCACCAGCAGAGATCCGGGACAGGCAAATTCACCCCTCCACTTT. Translation gives CATSRDPGQANSPLHF. Supplemented by reference TRBV15 and TRBJ1-6, the full variable domain reads DAMVIQNPRYQVTQFGKPVTLSCSQTLNHNVMYWYQQKSSQAPKLLFHYYDKDFNNEADTPDNFQSRRPNTSFCFLDIRSPGLGDTAMYLCATSRDPGQANSPLHFGNGTRLTVT.

The rearrangement links TRBV2 to TRBJ2-2, with 7 positions matching TRBD1. V was pared by 6 bases and J by 2 bases, with 6 bases of the junction left unmatched. Germline V gene data show CDR1 as SNHLY and CDR2 as FYNNEI. CDR3 length: 15 residues. The CDR3 here is CASSYDRVNTGELFF. In DNA form, the CDR3 reads TGTGCCAGCAGCTACGACAGGGTCAACACCGGGGAGCTGTTTTTT.

This rearrangement joins TRBV27 to TRBJ2-2, with D uncertain. CDR3 length: 14 residues. Germline CDR1 and CDR2: MNHEY and SMNVEV (reference sequence). The V and J ends lost 4 bases and 6 bases respectively, with 12 bases between them. CDR3 in DNA: TGTGCCAGCAGTTGGGGTCCGGACCCCGGGGAGCTGTTTTTT. Amino acids: CASSWGPDPGELFF.

The chain combines TRBV6-5 with TRBJ1-2; 11 bases line up with TRBD1. The CDR3 is 13 residues long. With 10 bases clipped from V and 8 bases from J, the junction kept 9 bases outside the gene matches. Germline assignment: CDR1 MNHEY and CDR2 SVGAGI. This chain's CDR3 is CATHGQGAVGYTF. The CDR3 DNA sequence: TGTGCCACCCACGGACAGGGGGCAGTAGGCTACACCTTC.

The count of this clone is one. The J gene is TRBJ1-1, the V gene TRBV7-3, with 9 bases matching TRBD1. J was trimmed by 4 bases and V by 6 bases; bases with no gene match: 3. The CDR3 is made up of 13 amino acids. In germline, CDR1 is SGHTA, CDR2 FQGTGA. The DNA of the CDR3 is TGTGCCAGCAGACCGACAGGGGGCACTGAAGCTTTCTTT. Protein product: CASRPTGGTEAFF.

This chain links TRBV4-1 with TRBJ1-5; possible D gene TRBD1, 6 bases. The germline V and J ends were trimmed by 4 bases and 8 bases, with 12 bases remaining between them. This CDR3 has 13 amino acids. Germline V CDR1 and CDR2: MGHRA, YSYEKL. The CDR3 nucleotides read TGCGCCAGCAGCCGAGGGGGGCAGGAGCCCCAGCATTTT. This sequence encodes CASSRGGQEPQHF.

The chain combines TRBV11-2 with TRBJ2-1, with TRBD2 as a possible D gene (6 bases). This CDR3 has 18 residues. Germline assignment: CDR1 SGHAT and CDR2 FQNNGV. V dropped 0 bases and J dropped 4 bases, with 19 bases sitting between them. DNA for the CDR3: TGTGCCAGCAGCTTAGATGGGGCAATCGGGAGAACTTACAATGAGCAGTTCTTC. Amino acid sequence: CASSLDGAIGRTYNEQFF.

The DNA of the CDR3 is TGTGCCAGCAGATCATTAGGGACAGGGTATAATTCACCCCTCCACTTT. It yields the protein CASRSLGTGYNSPLHF. This rearrangement joins TRBV27 to TRBJ1-6; TRBD1 matches at 9 bases. This CDR3 is built from 16 residues. The junction had 7 bases not matched to a gene; V was cut back by 6 bases and J by 4 bases. Germline loops: CDR1 MNHEY, CDR2 SMNVEV (reference sequence).

The chain's CDR3 is CASSPPGTGGPTEAFF. The CDR3 DNA reads TGTGCCAGCTCACCGCCCGGGACAGGGGGCCCCACTGAAGCTTTCTTT. This chain uses TRBV18 with TRBJ1-1; 12 nucleotides line up with TRBD1. This CDR3 is 16 amino acids long. Germline V gene lookup returns CDR1 KGHSH and CDR2 LQKENI. Trimming cost V 3 bases and J 4 bases; bases outside gene matches: 6.

Only a few counts were recorded for this clone. The chain has TRBV6-1 and TRBJ1-3; no definite D call. This CDR3 contains 16 residues. Trimming cost V 3 bases and J 1 base, with 13 bases left between them. Looked up from germline, CDR1 is MNHNS and CDR2 is SASEGT. The CDR3 nucleotides read TGTGCCAGCAGTGAGGGGATGGTCCCTTCTGGAAACACCATATATTTT. It specifies CASSEGMVPSGNTIYF.

CDR3 in DNA: TGTGCCAGCAGCATTGACAGGGGAAGCAATCAGCCCCAGCATTTT. This sequence encodes CASSIDRGSNQPQHF. V usage is TRBV6-5 and J usage is TRBJ1-5; 8 nucleotides align to TRBD1. In germline, CDR1 is MNHEY, CDR2 SVGAGI. The CDR3 has 15 amino acids. J was trimmed by 1 base and V by 6 bases; bases with no gene match: 5.

The rearrangement links TRBV7-2 to TRBJ2-5, with 7 bases fitting TRBD2. Looked up from germline, CDR1 is SGHTA and CDR2 is FQGNSA. Losses at the gene ends were 4 bases for V and 2 bases for J; bases not matched to a gene: 7. This CDR3 contains 15 residues. The CDR3 DNA is TGTGCCAGCAGCTCCCAGAGCGGGGTACAAGAGACCCAGTACTTC. Protein: CASSSQSGVQETQYF.

V usage is TRBV5-1 and J usage is TRBJ1-5, with 8 bases fitting TRBD1. V dropped 3 bases and J dropped 11; count of bases not matched to a gene: 16. Germline CDR1 is SGHRS and CDR2 is YFSETQ. This CDR3 region has 16 residues. The CDR3 sequence is CASSSSPTGDLQTQHF. The CDR3 region has the DNA TGCGCCAGCAGCTCCTCGCCGACAGGGGACCTTCAAACCCAGCATTTT. Full variable domain (outside the CDR3, taken from reference TRBV5-1 and TRBJ1-5): KAGVTQTPRYLIKTRGQQVTLSCSPISGHRSVSWYQQTPGQGLQFLFEYFSETQRNKGNFPGRFSGRQFSNSRSEMNVSTLELGDSALYLCASSSSPTGDLQTQHFGDGTRLSIL.

The chain joins TRBV7-3 to TRBJ2-1; 8 bases match TRBD2. Germline V CDR1 and CDR2: SGHTA, FQGTGA. The CDR3 extends over 16 amino acids. The V and J ends lost 1 base and 5 bases, in that order; junction bases with no gene match: 7. The CDR3 DNA is TGTGCCAGCAGCTTAAGGCGAGCGGGAGTGGACAATGAGCAGTTCTTC. This sequence encodes CASSLRRAGVDNEQFF.

The rearrangement uses TRBV28 and TRBJ2-3; D gene unclear. Germline loops: CDR1 MDHEN, CDR2 SYDVKM. The CDR3 has 16 residues. V shed 4 bases and J shed 0 bases, with 14 bases lying between them. The CDR3 protein is CASSYQETPSTDTQYF. CDR3 sequence (DNA): TGTGCCAGCAGTTACCAGGAGACCCCTAGCACAGATACGCAGTATTTT.

The CDR3 region is CASSSRTGGEKLFF. CDR3 sequence (DNA): TGTGCCAGCAGCTCGAGGACAGGGGGTGAAAAACTGTTTTTT. The chain is built from TRBV11-2 and TRBJ1-4, with 10 nucleotides matching TRBD1. Germline CDR1 SGHAT, CDR2 FQNNGV. Unmatched junction bases numbered 3, after V lost 4 bases and J lost 7 bases. The CDR3 length is 14 residues.

The genes are TRBV4-2 and TRBJ1-5; D unclear. The CDR3 extends over 13 amino acids. CDR1 is LGHNA and CDR2 is YNFKEQ in the germline V gene. The V and J ends lost 1 base and 7 bases respectively, with 8 bases between them. CDR3 nucleotide sequence: TGTGCCAGCAGCCAAGGCCTCGGGCAGCCCCAGCATTTT. It specifies CASSQGLGQPQHF.

This sequence joins TRBV30 and TRBJ1-4; weak D call: TRBD1 (5 bases). V dropped 0 bases and J dropped 13 bases, with 12 bases sitting between them. Germline CDR1 is GTSNPN and CDR2 is SVGIG (reference sequence). The CDR3 loop spans 12 amino acids. This chain's CDR3 is CAWSVLGGGLFF. Written as DNA, the CDR3 is TGTGCCTGGAGTGTACTGGGGGGTGGACTGTTTTTT.